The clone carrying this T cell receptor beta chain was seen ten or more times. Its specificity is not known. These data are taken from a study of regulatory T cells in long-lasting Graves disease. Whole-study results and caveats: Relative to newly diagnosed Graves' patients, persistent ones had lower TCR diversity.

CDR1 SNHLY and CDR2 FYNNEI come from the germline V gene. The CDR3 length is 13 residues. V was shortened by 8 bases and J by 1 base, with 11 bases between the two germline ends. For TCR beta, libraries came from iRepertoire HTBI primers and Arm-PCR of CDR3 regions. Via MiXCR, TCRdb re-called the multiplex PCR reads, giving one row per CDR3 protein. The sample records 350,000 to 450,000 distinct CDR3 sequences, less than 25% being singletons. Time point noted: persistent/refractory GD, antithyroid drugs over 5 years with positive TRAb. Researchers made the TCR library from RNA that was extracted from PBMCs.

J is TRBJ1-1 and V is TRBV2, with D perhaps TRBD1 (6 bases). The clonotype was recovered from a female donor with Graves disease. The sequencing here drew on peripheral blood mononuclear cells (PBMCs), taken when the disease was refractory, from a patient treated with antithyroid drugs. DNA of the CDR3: TGTGCCAGCGGAGAACAGGGGAACACTGAAGCTTTCTTT. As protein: CASGEQGNTEAFF. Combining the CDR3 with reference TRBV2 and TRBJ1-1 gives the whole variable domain EPEVTQTPSHQVTQMGQEVILRCVPISNHLYFYWYRQILGQKVEFLVSFYNNEISEKSEIFDDQFSVERPDGSNFTLKIRSTKLEDSAMYFCASGEQGNTEAFFGQGTRLTVV.